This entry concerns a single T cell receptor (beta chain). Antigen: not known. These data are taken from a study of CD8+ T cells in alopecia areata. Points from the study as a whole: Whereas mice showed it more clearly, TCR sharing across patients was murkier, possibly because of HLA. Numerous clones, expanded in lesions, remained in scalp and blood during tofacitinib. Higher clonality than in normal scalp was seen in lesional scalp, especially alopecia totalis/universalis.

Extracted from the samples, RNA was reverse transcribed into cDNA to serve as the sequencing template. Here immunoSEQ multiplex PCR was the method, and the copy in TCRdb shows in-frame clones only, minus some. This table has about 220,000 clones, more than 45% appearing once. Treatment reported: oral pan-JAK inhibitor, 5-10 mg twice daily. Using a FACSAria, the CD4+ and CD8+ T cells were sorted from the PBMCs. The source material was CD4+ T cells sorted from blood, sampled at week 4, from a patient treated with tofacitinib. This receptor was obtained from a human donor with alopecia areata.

In nucleotides, the CDR3 is TGCGCCAGCAGCCAATCCGTAGGGCGAAGCACTGAAGCTTTCTTT. Residues: CASSQSVGRSTEAFF. The rearrangement joins TRBV4-3 to TRBJ1-1; D gene unclear. V was trimmed by 2 bases and J by 4 bases, leaving 14 bases between them. The CDR3 is 15 residues long. Germline V gene data show CDR1 as LGHNA and CDR2 as YSLEER.